This TCR beta chain was captured in a study of T cells after yellow fever vaccination. Study findings and constraints: Boosting was followed by the reappearance of most primary-vaccination clones (around 96% CD4, more than 70% CD8).

Trimming pared 0 bases from V and 7 bases from J, leaving 9 bases between. Germline assignment: CDR1 SGHVS and CDR2 FQNEAQ. The CDR3 covers 14 residues. As concerns this clonotype: The antigen is not known.

A 5'RACE template-switching step, the method used to make TCR cDNA, added a universal primer site and UMIs. TCRdb re-derived calls from the 5' RACE reads in MiXCR, one entry per CDR3 protein. Of roughly 500,000 distinct CDR3 sequences in the sample, about 19% were seen once. The V call is TRBV7-8, the J call TRBJ2-2; no reliable D call. The sample was PBMCs, taken 15 days after the yellow fever booster vaccination. The clonotype originates from a man between 25 and 39 years old who received the YFV17D yellow fever vaccine. CDR3 residues: CASSLAPLGGELFF. The CDR3 DNA is TGTGCCAGCAGCTTAGCGCCCTTGGGCGGGGAGCTGTTTTTT.